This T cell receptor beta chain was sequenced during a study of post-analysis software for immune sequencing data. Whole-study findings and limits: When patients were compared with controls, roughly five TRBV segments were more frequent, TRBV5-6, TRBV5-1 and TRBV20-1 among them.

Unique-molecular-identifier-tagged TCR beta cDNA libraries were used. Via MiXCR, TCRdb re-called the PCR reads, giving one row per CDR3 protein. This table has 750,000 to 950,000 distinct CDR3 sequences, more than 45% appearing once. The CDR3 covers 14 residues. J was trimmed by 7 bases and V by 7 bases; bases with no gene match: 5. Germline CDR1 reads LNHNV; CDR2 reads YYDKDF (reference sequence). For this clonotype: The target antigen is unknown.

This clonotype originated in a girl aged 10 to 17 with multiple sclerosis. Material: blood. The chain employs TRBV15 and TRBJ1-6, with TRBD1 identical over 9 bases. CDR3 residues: CATTRDRVNSPLHF. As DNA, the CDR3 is TGTGCCACCACCCGGGACAGGGTCAATTCACCCCTCCACTTT.